This TCR beta chain was found in a study of T cell responses to AZD1222 COVID-19 vaccine (dated by TCRdb to 2020 to 2023). Regarding the study in general: A total of about 230 trial participants underwent TCR sequencing, of whom 207 received two doses of AZD1222 and some 25 received two doses of the MenACWY control vaccine. Enrollment into the trials was organized by age into subgroups of 18-55, 56-69 and 70-plus years, and those subgroups contained about 160, 30 and 59 TCR-sequenced participants, respectively.

Turning to this clone: Its binding antigen is unknown. No quality values exist for individual bases; no much larger clone is one base distant.

The CDR3 regions of human TCRbeta chains were analyzed by immunosequencing. Concerning the study's data processing: Repertoire TCRs were checked for matches against a reference library of SARS-CoV-2-specific TCRs that had been generated using the MIRA antigen-specificity platform. Breadth was defined as the fraction of unique TCRs that were SARS-CoV-2-associated. Depth was defined as the fraction of total T cells that were SARS-CoV-2-associated. Using the MIRA data, each spike-specific TCR was assigned both to the spike region to which the TCR was reactive and to a CD4 or CD8 class. Log10-transformed breadth and depth values were compared by one-way ANOVA with Sidak's multiple comparisons tests. TCRdb took this table from immuneACCESS and kept in-frame rearrangements with V and J called. Such tables lack part of the clones; where checked against another copy, unresolved V genes explain under half of the gap, and the rest is unexplained. That table supplies the V and J calls and clone size; D and trimming were determined from the DNA. A total of over 130,000 clones appear in this sample, approximately 90% of them only once. The ten largest clonotypes hold about a tenth of the sample.

Study-wide conclusions, independent of this receptor: Participants were mostly white British and included more females than males, and it was suggested by the authors that clonal diversity may have been underestimated. The whole spike protein was spanned by vaccine-associated CD4 TCRs, and dominant responses were seen in regions 160-218 and 743-854. After two AZD1222 doses, both the breadth and the depth of spike-specific TCRs were significantly higher than at day 0 and than in MenACWY recipients. Reportedly, close to half of the unique spike-specific TCRs recognized epitopes lying outside the regions that are mutated in the B.1.351 and B.1.1.7 variants. Conclusions about previously exposed vaccinees were limited because only a handful of AZD1222 recipients were SARS-CoV-2 seropositive at baseline. No day 14 peak-response samples were available, so repertoires were characterized only after the peak T cell response. In the small 56-69-year group, the increase in depth fell short of significance, most likely because of low power.

The time point label for this specimen denotes: about 28 days (+/-7) after the second vaccine dose. AZD1222 recipients whose second dose came at about 4 weeks and those whose second dose came at about 12 weeks were combined into one group, since spike-specific TCR depth and breadth did not differ between the two schedules. Samples from vaccinated people were obtained from the UK trials COV001 and COV002, which included a single-blind randomized controlled phase 2/3 trial of AZD1222 (ChAdOx1 nCoV-19) in healthy adults. For TCRbeta chain sequencing, PBMC samples from trial participants were taken at day 0 and at day 28 after the second dose. The CDR3 runs 16 residues from the cysteine to the phenylalanine. Left in the record is the CDR3 DNA by itself, 48 bases read in frame from the first base. Trimming takes 4 bases off V and 0 bases off J; junction bases not matched to a gene: 2. In the germline V gene (reference sequence), CDR1 corresponds to SGHNT and CDR2 to YYREEE.

This specimen consisted of peripheral blood, obtained 28 days after the second AZD1222 dose. The sequence was obtained from an adult who received the AZD1222 COVID-19 vaccine. The sequence is built from TRBV5-4 and TRBJ2-2, with 11 junctional bases fitting TRBD2. The CDR3 here reads CASSRTSGPNTGELFF. The sequenced DNA is TGTGCCAGCAGCCGGACTAGCGGGCCGAACACCGGGGAGCTGTTTTTT.